This is a list of T cell receptor beta chains from one sample in a study of blood T cell repertoires in COVID-19. The assay was immunoSEQ multiplex PCR, and TCRdb's table has in-frame clones only and misses some. Of more than 300,000 clones listed, just under 90% are singletons. Sequencing input: PBMCs or T cells enriched from blood (not recorded which). These receptors were taken from a woman in her thirties who had recovered from COVID-19. Both conserved end residues are part of each CDR3. The D gene is left open where the match is weak. Clone size is stated in some rows and not others, as once, few, many or a class when expanded.

V,D,size,J,CDR3,DNA
TRBV28,NA,NA,TRBJ1-5,CASSALDSYSNQPQHF,TGTGCCAGCAGTGCCCTGGACAGTTATAGCAATCAGCCCCAGCATTTT
TRBV3-1/TRBV3-2,NA,once,TRBJ1-1,CASSQGLGRNTEAFF,TGTGCCAGCAGCCAAGGACTCGGGAGAAACACTGAAGCTTTCTTT
TRBV18,NA,NA,TRBJ2-1,CASSPSTLRDNEQFF,TGTGCCAGCTCACCTAGCACGTTGAGGGACAATGAGCAGTTCTTC
TRBV4-1,NA,NA,TRBJ2-7,CASRVSGGSSYEQYF,TGCGCCAGCAGGGTATCCGGCGGCAGCTCCTACGAGCAGTACTTC
TRBV6-2/TRBV6-3,TRBD2,NA,TRBJ2-3,CASSPAGVPDTQYF,TGTGCCAGCAGTCCCGCGGGAGTCCCAGATACGCAGTATTTT
TRBV30,NA,NA,TRBJ2-3,CAWSLGGGGSTDTQYF,TGTGCCTGGAGTCTGGGGGGGGGCGGGAGCACAGATACGCAGTATTTT
TRBV15,TRBD1,NA,TRBJ1-1,CATSKRLTGTAYTEAFF,TGTGCCACCAGCAAGAGGCTTACCGGGACAGCTTACACTGAAGCTTTCTTT
TRBV9,TRBD2,NA,TRBJ2-7,CASSATSGRSKQYF,TGTGCCAGCAGCGCTACTAGCGGGAGATCGAAGCAGTACTTC
TRBV27,TRBD2,once,TRBJ2-3,CASSTLDSGREARSGTDTQYF,TGTGCCAGCAGCACCCTTGATAGCGGGAGGGAGGCTCGTAGTGGTACAGATACGCAGTATTTT
TRBV7-6,TRBD1,NA,TRBJ1-5,CASSLGTGMDQPQHF,TGTGCCAGCAGCTTGGGGACAGGGATGGATCAGCCCCAGCATTTT
TRBV15,TRBD2,NA,TRBJ2-5,CATSRDILAGAETQYF,TGTGCCACCAGCAGAGATATACTAGCGGGAGCAGAGACCCAGTACTTC
TRBV4-1,TRBD1,NA,TRBJ1-5,CASSQGGQGSNQPQHF,TGCGCCAGCAGCCAAGGAGGACAGGGTAGCAATCAGCCCCAGCATTTT
TRBV5-1,NA,NA,TRBJ1-4,CASGWGTANEKLFF,TGCGCCAGCGGCTGGGGCACGGCTAATGAAAAACTGTTTTTT
TRBV10-3,TRBD1,NA,TRBJ1-1,CATGQGGGTEAFF,TGTGCCACGGGACAGGGAGGAGGCACTGAAGCTTTCTTT
TRBV6-5,TRBD2,NA,TRBJ2-7,CASSYRTSGYTYEQYF,TGTGCCAGCAGTTATCGGACTAGCGGGTATACCTACGAGCAGTACTTC
TRBV5-8,NA,NA,TRBJ1-1,CASSLRTRGTEAFF,TGTGCCAGCAGCTTGCGGACCCGGGGGACTGAAGCTTTCTTT
TRBV27,NA,NA,TRBJ1-2,CASSSLGPTGLHYGYTF,TGTGCCAGCAGTTCATTGGGGCCGACAGGTTTGCATTATGGCTACACCTTC
TRBV28,TRBD1,NA,TRBJ1-3,CASAPSTGGTGNTIYF,TGTGCCAGCGCCCCCTCGACAGGGGGAACTGGAAACACCATATATTTT
TRBV5-6,NA,NA,TRBJ1-1,CASSLGGVTEAFF,TGTGCCAGCAGCTTGGGGGGGGTTACTGAAGCTTTCTTT
TRBV6-1,TRBD1,NA,TRBJ2-7,CASSEGTGSYEQYF,TGTGCCAGCAGTGAAGGGACAGGCTCCTACGAGCAGTACTTC
TRBV24-1,TRBD2,NA,TRBJ2-1,CATSDTSGRGEQFF,TGTGCCACCAGTGATACTAGCGGGAGGGGTGAGCAGTTCTTC
TRBV10-3,NA,NA,TRBJ1-5,CAIGTNYSNQPQHF,TGTGCCATTGGGACAAACTATAGCAATCAGCCCCAGCATTTT
TRBV7-3,TRBD2,NA,TRBJ2-2,CASSSLLLAGEVNTGELFF,TGTGCCAGCAGCTCCCTCCTACTAGCGGGAGAGGTGAACACCGGGGAGCTGTTTTTT
TRBV19,TRBD1,NA,TRBJ2-1,CASRRYGDRDYNEQFF,TGTGCCAGTAGACGGTACGGGGACAGGGATTACAATGAGCAGTTCTTC
TRBV7-9,NA,NA,TRBJ2-2,CASSLVEGAGELFF,TGTGCCAGCAGCTTAGTAGAGGGTGCCGGGGAGCTGTTTTTT
TRBV6-6,TRBD1,NA,TRBJ1-2,CASSYTGGSGGYTF,TGTGCCAGCAGTTACACAGGGGGATCAGGTGGCTACACCTTC
TRBV6-5,TRBD2,NA,TRBJ2-3,CASNRGLAPGDTQYF,TGTGCCAGCAACAGGGGACTAGCTCCGGGAGATACGCAGTATTTT
TRBV7-7,TRBD2,NA,TRBJ2-3,CASSIAGGVLDTQYF,TGTGCTAGCAGCATAGCGGGAGGGGTTTTGGATACGCAGTATTTT
TRBV5-8,NA,NA,TRBJ1-1,CASSRLTEANTEAFF,TGTGCCAGCAGCCGCTTGACGGAGGCGAACACTGAAGCTTTCTTT
TRBV4-3,TRBD1,NA,TRBJ1-4,CASSQDLVRGQGWEKLFF,TGCGCCAGCAGCCAAGATTTAGTTAGAGGACAGGGGTGGGAAAAACTGTTTTTT
TRBV4-1,NA,NA,TRBJ2-3,CASSQDRRTADTDTQYF,TGCGCCAGCAGCCAAGATCGAAGGACAGCCGACACAGATACGCAGTATTTT
TRBV7-2,TRBD2,NA,TRBJ2-3,CASSALSGVTDTQYF,TGTGCCAGCAGCGCTCTTAGCGGGGTAACAGATACGCAGTATTTT
TRBV28,NA,NA,TRBJ1-2,CASRGAWWTPGYTF,TGTGCCAGCAGGGGGGCCTGGTGGACCCCTGGCTACACCTTC
TRBV19,NA,NA,TRBJ2-1,CASSLPATGVFQGEQFF,TGTGCCAGTAGTCTCCCCGCGACTGGGGTCTTTCAGGGTGAGCAGTTCTTC
TRBV5-1,NA,NA,TRBJ2-5,CASSSGFQETQYF,TGCGCCAGCAGCTCCGGGTTTCAAGAGACCCAGTACTTC
TRBV29-1,TRBD1,NA,TRBJ1-5,CSVGDRGGQPQHF,TGCAGCGTGGGGGACAGGGGGGGTCAGCCCCAGCATTTT
TRBV20-1,TRBD2,NA,TRBJ2-1,CSASGAGGPYNEQFF,TGCAGTGCTAGTGGGGCGGGAGGCCCTTACAATGAGCAGTTCTTC
TRBV3-1/TRBV3-2,NA,NA,TRBJ1-6,CASSQDELSPLHF,TGTGCCAGCAGCCAAGACGAACTCTCACCCCTCCACTTT
TRBV29-1,NA,NA,TRBJ2-3,CSVEVAESTDTQYF,TGCAGCGTTGAGGTGGCGGAAAGCACAGATACGCAGTATTTT
TRBV7-3,TRBD1,NA,TRBJ1-1,CASSSDREAEAFF,TGTGCCAGCAGCTCGGACAGGGAGGCTGAAGCTTTCTTT
TRBV7-8,NA,NA,TRBJ2-7,CASSQVINREGIYEQYF,TGTGCCAGCAGCCAGGTCATTAACAGGGAGGGAATTTACGAGCAGTACTTC
TRBV6-5,NA,NA,TRBJ1-5,CASRESPSNQPQHF,TGTGCCAGCAGGGAGAGTCCAAGCAATCAGCCCCAGCATTTT
TRBV2,TRBD2,once,TRBJ2-7,CASMERELPYEQYF,TGTGCCAGCATGGAGCGGGAGCTCCCCTACGAGCAGTACTTC
TRBV7-9,TRBD1,NA,TRBJ1-1,CASSLVRTGKMNTEAFF,TGTGCCAGCAGCTTAGTTCGGACAGGAAAAATGAACACTGAAGCTTTCTTT
TRBV10-3,TRBD2,NA,TRBJ2-1,CAITRGGTSGSHEQFF,TGTGCCATCACACGGGGGGGGACTAGCGGGTCGCATGAGCAGTTCTTC